This T cell receptor beta chain was retrieved from a study of blood T cells in healthy people across ages. Using a J-beta primer mix together with a sample-barcoded 5' primer, a second PCR was run for roughly 6 to 12 cycles. TCRdb re-analysed the 5' RACE reads in MiXCR, keeping a single row per CDR3 protein. The sample contains approximately 1.5 million distinct CDR3 sequences, about 35% of which appear only once. V was pared by 5 bases and J by 1 base, with 16 bases between. Germline V gene data show CDR1 as MNHNY and CDR2 as SVGAGI (reference sequence). CDR3 length: 16 amino acids. The sequenced material came from blood. The chain combines TRBV6-6 with TRBJ2-3, with D unclear. This TCR derives from a woman aged 25 to 39 in good health. The CDR3 here is CASSSSGYLGTDTQYF. As DNA, the CDR3 is TGTGCCAGCAGTAGTAGTGGATATTTGGGCACAGATACGCAGTATTTT.